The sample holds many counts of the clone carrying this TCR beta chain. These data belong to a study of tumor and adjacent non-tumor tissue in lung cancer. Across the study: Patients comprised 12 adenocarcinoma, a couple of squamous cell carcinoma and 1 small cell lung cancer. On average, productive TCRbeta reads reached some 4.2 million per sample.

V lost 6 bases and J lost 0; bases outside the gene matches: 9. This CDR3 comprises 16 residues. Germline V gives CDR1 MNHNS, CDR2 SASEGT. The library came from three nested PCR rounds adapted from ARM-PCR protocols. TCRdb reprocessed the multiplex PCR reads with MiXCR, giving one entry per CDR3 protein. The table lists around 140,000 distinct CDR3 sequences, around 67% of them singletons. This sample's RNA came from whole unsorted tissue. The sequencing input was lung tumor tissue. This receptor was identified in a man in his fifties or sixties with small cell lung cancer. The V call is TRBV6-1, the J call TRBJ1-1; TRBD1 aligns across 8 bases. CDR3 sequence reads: CASRHRDRTMNTEAFF. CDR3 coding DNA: TGTGCCAGCAGGCACCGGGACAGGACGATGAACACTGAAGCTTTCTTT.